The clone carrying this TCR beta chain was counted at least ten times. The target antigen is unknown. Losses at the gene ends were 1 base for V and 4 bases for J; bases not matched to a gene: 1. The CDR3 is 14 residues long. Germline V gene data show CDR1 as DFQATT and CDR2 as SNEGSKA (reference sequence). This sample stems from a study of T-cell reconstitution after alpha-beta-depleted transplantation in children. Study findings and constraints: At around two months after transplant, the alpha-beta T cells were reportedly derived from several hundred expanded clones that came from non-depleted graft cells. Most T-cell counts and diversity one year after the transplant came from T cells that were newly produced. At day 60, the high TCRbeta diversity found in some patients originated from recipient T cells and thymic progenitors that had survived.

Unique molecular identifiers tagged the TCRbeta library. TCRdb used MiXCR to reprocess the PCR reads, holding one entry per CDR3 protein. This table holds 200,000 to 250,000 distinct CDR3 sequences, roughly 10% found once. The chain has TRBV20-1 and TRBJ2-3; the match to TRBD2 covers 11 bases. The sequencing used PBMCs, collected before TCRalphabeta/CD19-depleted stem cell transplant. This clonotype originated in a child in the first two years of life with acute myeloid leukemia, due to receive a stem cell transplant. The CDR3 DNA reads TGCAGTGCTAGAGGACTAGCGGGACCAGATACGCAGTATTTT. Its translation: CSARGLAGPDTQYF.